These 14 T cell receptor beta chains were all obtained from the same sample, sequenced in a study of shared clonotypes between healthy human individuals. Produced via immunoSEQ multiplex PCR; TCRdb's table is partial and in-frame only. This sample has some 1 million clones, with 65% to 75% found just once. The sequenced sample was memory CD4+ T cells sorted from blood. Subset described: CD45RA-negative fraction. These receptors originate from a man aged 18 to 29 in good health.

The chain recombines TRBV27 with TRBJ2-7, with D hard to call. V was trimmed by 3 bases and J by 1 base, leaving 7 bases between them. The CDR3 runs 13 residues. Per the germline V gene, CDR1 is MNHEY and CDR2 is SMNVEV (reference sequence). The CDR3 sequence is CASSFQFSYEQYF. In DNA, the CDR3 is TGTGCCAGCAGTTTTCAGTTTTCCTACGAGCAGTACTTC.

For this clone: Other DNA sequences within the sample encode an identical CDR3. V gene TRBV5-1 combines with J gene TRBJ2-5; the D gene is possibly TRBD1 (6 bases). Trimming cost V 4 bases and J 0 bases, with 7 bases left between them. This CDR3 contains 13 residues. The V gene's germline CDR1 is SGHRS and CDR2 YFSETQ. CDR3: CASSRGYQETQYF. CDR3 DNA sequence: TGCGCCAGCAGCAGGGGGTACCAAGAGACCCAGTACTTC. Full variable domain (remainder filled in from reference TRBV5-1 and TRBJ2-5): KAGVTQTPRYLIKTRGQQVTLSCSPISGHRSVSWYQQTPGQGLQFLFEYFSETQRNKGNFPGRFSGRQFSNSRSEMNVSTLELGDSALYLCASSRGYQETQYFGPGTRLLVL.

The chain recombines TRBV9 with TRBJ2-3; D may match TRBD1 or TRBD2 (5 bases each). From germline, CDR1 is SGDLS and CDR2 YYNGEE. The V end lost 7 bases, the J end lost 2 bases, and 14 bases lay between the germline ends. CDR3 length: 14 residues. CDR3 residues: CASSSHGTTDTQYF. DNA of the CDR3: TGTGCCAGCTCTTCCCACGGGACCACAGATACGCAGTATTTT.

Details on this clone: The same CDR3 is also encoded by other DNA sequences in this sample. This chain uses TRBV14 with TRBJ2-3; 12 positions agree with TRBD2. V gave up 4 bases and J gave up 2 bases; unmatched junction bases: 4. Per the germline V gene, CDR1 is SGHDN and CDR2 is FVKESK. The CDR3 extends over 16 amino acids. The CDR3 reads CASSLLAGGVTDTQYF. DNA for the CDR3: TGTGCCAGCAGCCTACTAGCGGGGGGCGTCACAGATACGCAGTATTTT.

The chain couples TRBV6-5 to TRBJ1-6; 7 nucleotides line up with TRBD1. Unmatched junction bases numbered 9, after V lost 3 bases and J lost 7 bases. CDR1 MNHEY and CDR2 SVGAGI come from the germline V gene. The CDR3 has 16 residues. CDR3: CASSYGGGDSNSPLHF. The CDR3 DNA reads TGTGCCAGCAGTTATGGTGGTGGGGACAGCAATTCACCCCTCCACTTT.

Points on this clone: Other DNA sequences in the same sample also yield this CDR3. The chain recombines TRBV27 with TRBJ1-1; maybe TRBD1 (5 bases). The CDR3 has 13 amino acids. Germline V gene lookup returns CDR1 MNHEY and CDR2 SMNVEV (reference sequence). Trimming shortened V by 6 bases and J by 0 bases, and 8 bases separated the two germline ends. The CDR3 coding sequence is TGTGCCAGCAGCGGGACCTTGAACACTGAAGCTTTCTTT. Translating gives CASSGTLNTEAFF.

Regarding this clone: The same CDR3 is also encoded by other DNA sequences in this sample. V usage is TRBV5-4 and J usage is TRBJ2-7; 8 positions agree with TRBD1. This CDR3 is 13 amino acids long. With V trimmed by 0 bases and J by 6 bases, 2 bases remained unmatched. The germline CDR1 and CDR2 sequences are SGHNT and YYREEE (reference sequence). The CDR3 sequence is CASSLAGGSEQYF. DNA for the CDR3: TGTGCCAGCAGCTTGGCAGGGGGCTCCGAGCAGTACTTC.

V and J are TRBV19 and TRBJ1-1; 7 nucleotides match TRBD1. The germline gives CDR1 LNHDA, CDR2 SQIVND (reference sequence). V lost 3 bases and J lost 4; bases outside the gene matches: 8. CDR3 length: 15 residues. CDR3 sequence (DNA): TGTGCCAGTAGTATCCAGGGGGTCCCCCCCACTGAAGCTTTCTTT. Translating gives CASSIQGVPPTEAFF.

The chain has TRBV27 and TRBJ2-7; 9 nucleotides agree with TRBD1. Germline V gives CDR1 MNHEY, CDR2 SMNVEV (reference sequence). CDR3 length: 14 residues. The V gene end was trimmed by 5 bases and the J gene end by 3 bases; junction bases not matched to a gene: 5. The CDR3 DNA is TGTGCCAGCAGTAACGGACAGGGGATCTACGAGCAGTACTTC. Translating gives CASSNGQGIYEQYF.

A note on this clone: This sequence is one base from a far larger clone and is likely a read error. This sample also contains other DNA sequences that code for the same CDR3. This rearrangement joins TRBV5-1 to TRBJ1-1; D uncertain. This CDR3 is built from 12 residues. CDR1 SGHRS and CDR2 YFSETQ come from the germline V gene. CDR3: CASSTANTEAFF. CDR3 bases: TGTGCCAGCAGTACGGCGAACACTGAAGCTTTCTTT. The variable domain in full, completed from reference TRBV5-1 and TRBJ1-1, reads KAGVTQTPRYLIKTRGQQVTLSCSPISGHRSVSWYQQTPGQGLQFLFEYFSETQRNKGNFPGRFSGRQFSNSRSEMNVSTLELGDSALYLCASSTANTEAFFGQGTRLTVV.

The chain has TRBV4-1 and TRBJ2-4, with a possible D match to TRBD1 (5 bases). V lost 0 bases to trimming and J lost 6 bases, with 12 bases between them. CDR1 and CDR2 from the germline V gene are MGHRA and YSYEKL. CDR3 length equals 15 residues. The CDR3 DNA is TGCGCCAGCAGCCAAGAATTGATGACAGTAAACATTCAGTACTTC. Translation: CASSQELMTVNIQYF.

The genes are TRBV7-8 and TRBJ2-3; TRBD1 might be the D (6 bases). V dropped 0 bases and J dropped 3 bases, with 16 bases sitting between them. The CDR3 is 17 amino acids. CDR1 is SGHVS, CDR2 FQNEAQ, per germline. The CDR3 bases are TGTGCCAGCAGCTTAGCGCAGGGGACGGCATTAACAGATACGCAGTATTTT. The encoded protein is CASSLAQGTALTDTQYF.

Note on this clone: This may come from a read error, since a much larger clone is one base off. This chain connects TRBV5-1 to TRBJ2-5; TRBD1 aligns across 12 bases. The CDR3 has 15 amino acids. Germline V gene sequence: CDR1 SGHRS, CDR2 YFSETQ. The CDR3 nucleotides read TGCGCCAGCAGCAGGGGGACAGGGGGCCGAGAGGCCCAGTACTTC. Protein product: CASSRGTGGREAQYF.

This clone has more than one count but fewer than ten. Here the CDR3 reads CASSPQGADQPQHF. In DNA form, the CDR3 reads TGTGCCAGCTCACCACAGGGGGCGGATCAGCCCCAGCATTTT. This chain joins TRBV18 and TRBJ1-5; 7 bases are a match to TRBD1. J was trimmed by 5 bases and V by 1 base; bases with no gene match: 2. The CDR3 extends over 14 amino acids. Germline lookup yields CDR1 KGHSH and CDR2 LQKENI.